This T cell receptor beta chain derives from a study of cytomegalovirus exposure and HLA in healthy donors. Study-wide results and caveats: TCR beta chains numbering more than 150 were designated cytomegalovirus-associated. In vitro confirmation showed a few CMV-associated chains to be CMV antigen specific. First-cohort TCR clusters were later found to tend to co-occur in the roughly 120 validation repertoires.

Using immunoSEQ multiplex PCR, the repertoire was profiled, and TCRdb retains in-frame clones only, with some absent. This repertoire shows some 160,000 clones, 88% found once; its top ten account for approximately 3%. This clone has only one observation. The antigen remains unidentified. Among the 110 or so subjects of the validation cohort, separate from the 666-subject first cohort, were the donors. Germline V gives CDR1 SGHTA, CDR2 FQGNSA. Unmatched junction bases numbered 20, after V lost 6 bases and J lost 3 bases. The CDR3 has 19 residues. This TCR came from a man younger than 30 in good health and CMV-seronegative. The sequenced sample consisted of PBMCs. This chain links TRBV7-2 with TRBJ1-2, with 9 positions matching TRBD1. DNA of the CDR3: TGTGCCAGCAGACCCGGGACAGGGTATATTATTGGAAGGGACTATGGCTACACCTTC. Its translation is CASRPGTGYIIGRDYGYTF.